These T cell receptor beta chains were read from a single sample in a study of cytotoxic CD8 clonotypes in ibrutinib-treated CLL. Produced via immunoSEQ multiplex PCR; TCRdb's table is partial and in-frame only. The sample carries 250,000 to 350,000 clones, approximately 76% recorded once. The sample here was PBMCs, taken at disease progression, from a patient treated with ibrutinib. The receptors were sampled from a human donor with chronic lymphocytic leukemia. The CDR3 runs from the conserved cysteine through the conserved F or W. Each record gives: CDR3 DNA, CDR3 protein, V gene, J gene, D gene, clone size. The D gene is left open where the match is weak. Clone sizes are given selectively: once, few, many, or a class where the clone is expanded.

cdr3_nt: TGCAGCGTTGTCCGGGACTGGGATGCGCAGTATTTT; cdr3_aa: CSVVRDWDAQYF; v_call: TRBV29-1; j_call: TRBJ2-3; d_call: -; clone_size: -
cdr3_nt: TGTGCCGGACCCCCCGACCGGGGGAACACTGAAGCTTTCTTT; cdr3_aa: CAGPPDRGNTEAFF; v_call: TRBV28; j_call: TRBJ1-1; d_call: -; clone_size: -
cdr3_nt: TGTGCCAGCAGTGACTCGAAACAGGGCCAAGAGACCCAGTACTTC; cdr3_aa: CASSDSKQGQETQYF; v_call: TRBV6-4; j_call: TRBJ2-5; d_call: -; clone_size: -
cdr3_nt: TGTGCCAGCAGTCCTAACACCGGGGAGCTGTTTTTT; cdr3_aa: CASSPNTGELFF; v_call: TRBV6-5; j_call: TRBJ2-2; d_call: -; clone_size: -
cdr3_nt: TGTGCCAGTAGTTTCGATTTAGAGCAGTACTTC; cdr3_aa: CASSFDLEQYF; v_call: TRBV19; j_call: TRBJ2-7; d_call: -; clone_size: -
cdr3_nt: TGCAGCGTTGGGGTGGGAGGTGAGCAGTACTTC; cdr3_aa: CSVGVGGEQYF; v_call: TRBV29-1; j_call: TRBJ2-7; d_call: -; clone_size: -
cdr3_nt: TGTGCCAGTAGTAGGGGGACTAGCGGGGGCTACGAGCAGTACTTC; cdr3_aa: CASSRGTSGGYEQYF; v_call: TRBV19; j_call: TRBJ2-7; d_call: TRBD2; clone_size: -
cdr3_nt: TGTGCCAGCAGCTCCGATTTAGTCGGGGGCGGGTACACTGAAGCTTTCTTT; cdr3_aa: CASSSDLVGGGYTEAFF; v_call: TRBV5-5; j_call: TRBJ1-1; d_call: -; clone_size: once
cdr3_nt: TGTGCCAGCAGCCCAGGGACAGGGGGCGTTTTAGAGACCCAGTACTTC; cdr3_aa: CASSPGTGGVLETQYF; v_call: TRBV9; j_call: TRBJ2-5; d_call: TRBD1; clone_size: -
cdr3_nt: TGCGCCAGCAGCCTGCCCTGGAAAGAGACCCAGTACTTC; cdr3_aa: CASSLPWKETQYF; v_call: TRBV5-1; j_call: TRBJ2-5; d_call: -; clone_size: -
cdr3_nt: TGTGCCAGCAGTTTATCAGGGGGCGCCGAGCAGTACTTC; cdr3_aa: CASSLSGGAEQYF; v_call: TRBV27; j_call: TRBJ2-7; d_call: TRBD1; clone_size: few
cdr3_nt: TGTGCCAGCAGCTTGGCTTCCGGGACAAAGAACACCGGGGAGCTGTTTTTT; cdr3_aa: CASSLASGTKNTGELFF; v_call: TRBV7-6; j_call: TRBJ2-2; d_call: -; clone_size: -
cdr3_nt: TGTGCCAGCAGTTACTCCCGCCGCGGGTACGAGCAGTACTTC; cdr3_aa: CASSYSRRGYEQYF; v_call: TRBV6-5; j_call: TRBJ2-7; d_call: -; clone_size: -
cdr3_nt: TGTGCCAGCAGTACCGGGGGCTACGAGCAGTACTTC; cdr3_aa: CASSTGGYEQYF; v_call: TRBV28; j_call: TRBJ2-7; d_call: -; clone_size: -
cdr3_nt: TGTGCCAGCAGTCGAGGGGCCCAGGCCACTTCACCCCTCCACTTT; cdr3_aa: CASSRGAQATSPLHF; v_call: TRBV21-1; j_call: TRBJ1-6; d_call: -; clone_size: -
cdr3_nt: TGTGCCAGCAGTTTAAACGGATTGCATCAGCCCCAGCATTTT; cdr3_aa: CASSLNGLHQPQHF; v_call: TRBV28; j_call: TRBJ1-5; d_call: -; clone_size: -
cdr3_nt: TGTGCCAGCAGCTTATCAGATAGCAATCAGCCCCAGCATTTT; cdr3_aa: CASSLSDSNQPQHF; v_call: TRBV7-9; j_call: TRBJ1-5; d_call: -; clone_size: -
cdr3_nt: TGTGCCAGCAGCTTAAATGACTATAACTACGAGCAGTACTTC; cdr3_aa: CASSLNDYNYEQYF; v_call: TRBV11-2; j_call: TRBJ2-7; d_call: -; clone_size: -
cdr3_nt: TGTGCCAGCAGCCGAGGAATTCGGGGCTCCACGGTGCACACCTTC; cdr3_aa: CASSRGIRGSTVHTF; v_call: TRBV11-2; j_call: TRBJ1-2; d_call: -; clone_size: -
cdr3_nt: TGTGCCAGCAGTGACTCGTCAAGCTCCTACAATGAGCAGTTCTTC; cdr3_aa: CASSDSSSSYNEQFF; v_call: TRBV2; j_call: TRBJ2-1; d_call: -; clone_size: -
cdr3_nt: TGTGCCAGCAGCGTAGCCGGCCTCGATACGCAGTATTTT; cdr3_aa: CASSVAGLDTQYF; v_call: TRBV9; j_call: TRBJ2-3; d_call: -; clone_size: -
cdr3_nt: TGTGCCATCAGTGAAACAGGGGTTACGCAGTATTTT; cdr3_aa: CAISETGVTQYF; v_call: TRBV10-3; j_call: TRBJ2-3; d_call: TRBD1; clone_size: -
cdr3_nt: TGCGCCAGCAGCCAAAAGACTAGCGGGAGCTCCCCCACCGGGGAGCTGTTTTTT; cdr3_aa: CASSQKTSGSSPTGELFF; v_call: TRBV4-1; j_call: TRBJ2-2; d_call: TRBD2; clone_size: -
cdr3_nt: TGTGCCAGCAGCTTACCGGGGTGGAATGAGCAGTTCTTC; cdr3_aa: CASSLPGWNEQFF; v_call: TRBV7-9; j_call: TRBJ2-1; d_call: -; clone_size: -
cdr3_nt: TGCGCCAGCAGCCCTGGGGGGGCTCGCGGGCGGATGAACACTGAAGCTTTCTTT; cdr3_aa: CASSPGGARGRMNTEAFF; v_call: TRBV4-1; j_call: TRBJ1-1; d_call: -; clone_size: -
cdr3_nt: TGTGCCAGCAGCTTAGGACCACAGGGTCCCGCTGGCTACACCTTC; cdr3_aa: CASSLGPQGPAGYTF; v_call: TRBV7-9; j_call: TRBJ1-2; d_call: -; clone_size: -
cdr3_nt: TGCGCCAGCAGCCAACACGAGGGCTTGGGGACAGGGCGCGACAATGAGCAGTTCTTC; cdr3_aa: CASSQHEGLGTGRDNEQFF; v_call: TRBV4-1; j_call: TRBJ2-1; d_call: TRBD1; clone_size: -
cdr3_nt: TGTGCCAGTAGTACCGACAAGAACTATGGCTACACCTTC; cdr3_aa: CASSTDKNYGYTF; v_call: TRBV19; j_call: TRBJ1-2; d_call: -; clone_size: -
cdr3_nt: TGTGCCAGCAGCTTCCGACCCTGGACAGGGAAAGCCTACGAGCAGTACTTC; cdr3_aa: CASSFRPWTGKAYEQYF; v_call: TRBV14; j_call: TRBJ2-7; d_call: TRBD1; clone_size: few
cdr3_nt: TGTGCCAGCAGCCACCACCGGGACAGGGTCTCCTACGAGCAGTACTTC; cdr3_aa: CASSHHRDRVSYEQYF; v_call: TRBV14; j_call: TRBJ2-7; d_call: TRBD1; clone_size: -
cdr3_nt: TGTGCCAGCAGCGGAGCACTACTCACCGGGGAGCTGTTTTTT; cdr3_aa: CASSGALLTGELFF; v_call: TRBV11-3; j_call: TRBJ2-2; d_call: -; clone_size: -
cdr3_nt: TGTGCCAGCAGCTTAGTCGTGACCACGGACACCGGGGAGCTGTTTTTT; cdr3_aa: CASSLVVTTDTGELFF; v_call: TRBV7-2; j_call: TRBJ2-2; d_call: -; clone_size: -
cdr3_nt: TGTGCCAGCAGTTTCAACAGGGGAGGCACCGGGGAGCTGTTTTTT; cdr3_aa: CASSFNRGGTGELFF; v_call: TRBV27; j_call: TRBJ2-2; d_call: -; clone_size: once
cdr3_nt: TGTGCCAGCAGCGCGACTAGCCGGGGGGCAGATACGCAGTATTTT; cdr3_aa: CASSATSRGADTQYF; v_call: TRBV9; j_call: TRBJ2-3; d_call: TRBD2; clone_size: -
cdr3_nt: TGTGCCAGCAGTTTCTGGGGGGCTAGGCAATACACAGATGCGCAGTATTTT; cdr3_aa: CASSFWGARQYTDAQYF; v_call: TRBV27; j_call: TRBJ2-3; d_call: -; clone_size: -
cdr3_nt: TGTGCCAGCAGCCGCCGGGACAGGGGTTACGAGCAGTACTTC; cdr3_aa: CASSRRDRGYEQYF; v_call: TRBV11-2; j_call: TRBJ2-7; d_call: TRBD1; clone_size: -
cdr3_nt: TGTGCCACTATATCTCGCGGGAAGGTCACCGGGGAGCTGTTTTTT; cdr3_aa: CATISRGKVTGELFF; v_call: TRBV6-5; j_call: TRBJ2-2; d_call: -; clone_size: -
cdr3_nt: TGTGCCAGCAGCTTCCGGCAAGCGGACACCATATATTTT; cdr3_aa: CASSFRQADTIYF; v_call: TRBV7-9; j_call: TRBJ1-3; d_call: -; clone_size: few
cdr3_nt: TGCAGCGGTGCTTCCGGGGGGAACTGGGATGAGCAGTTCTTC; cdr3_aa: CSGASGGNWDEQFF; v_call: TRBV29-1; j_call: TRBJ2-1; d_call: TRBD2; clone_size: -
cdr3_nt: TGCAGCGTTGAACGGGTGCGGACGTACCAAGAGACCCAGTACTTC; cdr3_aa: CSVERVRTYQETQYF; v_call: TRBV29-1; j_call: TRBJ2-5; d_call: -; clone_size: -
cdr3_nt: TGTGCCAGCGGGGTACAGCGAAAACCTAGCACAGATACGCAGTATTTT; cdr3_aa: CASGVQRKPSTDTQYF; v_call: TRBV28; j_call: TRBJ2-3; d_call: -; clone_size: -
cdr3_nt: TGTGCCAGCAGCCCCGCACAGGGGGAGTTTGGAAACACCATATATTTT; cdr3_aa: CASSPAQGEFGNTIYF; v_call: TRBV9; j_call: TRBJ1-3; d_call: TRBD1; clone_size: -
cdr3_nt: TGTGCCAGCAGCTTCTTGGGCAGGGACCATAATTCACCCCTCCACTTT; cdr3_aa: CASSFLGRDHNSPLHF; v_call: TRBV5-7; j_call: TRBJ1-6; d_call: -; clone_size: -
cdr3_nt: TGCAGCGTTGAAGGGGGGACCTCCTACGAGCAGTACTTC; cdr3_aa: CSVEGGTSYEQYF; v_call: TRBV29-1; j_call: TRBJ2-7; d_call: -; clone_size: -
cdr3_nt: TGTGCCAGCAGACCGCAGGGCCAAGAGACCCAGTACTTC; cdr3_aa: CASRPQGQETQYF; v_call: TRBV7-7; j_call: TRBJ2-5; d_call: -; clone_size: few
cdr3_nt: TGTGCCAGCAGCTTAGTCCGGGCCGGGGCCAAAAACATTCAGTACTTC; cdr3_aa: CASSLVRAGAKNIQYF; v_call: TRBV11-2; j_call: TRBJ2-4; d_call: -; clone_size: -
cdr3_nt: TGCGCCAGCAGTGATGGGAACCGGGAGACCCAGTACTTC; cdr3_aa: CASSDGNRETQYF; v_call: TRBV10-1; j_call: TRBJ2-5; d_call: -; clone_size: -
cdr3_nt: TGTGCCATCAGTGAGTCACTAGCGGGAGAGGATACGCAGTATTTT; cdr3_aa: CAISESLAGEDTQYF; v_call: TRBV10-3; j_call: TRBJ2-3; d_call: TRBD2; clone_size: -
cdr3_nt: TGCAGCGTGGCGCGGAGACACACTGAAGCTTTCTTT; cdr3_aa: CSVARRHTEAFF; v_call: TRBV29-1; j_call: TRBJ1-1; d_call: -; clone_size: -